The 11 T cell receptor beta chains in this list originate from one sample, sequenced in a study of T cells in Graves' hyperthyroidism and ophthalmopathy. RNA transcripts provided the source from which TCR beta CDR3 regions were amplified. A first-round RT-PCR of the TCR CDR3 used the HTBI primer set. TCRdb processed the multiplex PCR reads anew with MiXCR; each CDR3 protein has one entry. The sample consists of 600,000 to 650,000 distinct CDR3 sequences, roughly 15% of them appearing once. Sequences were obtained from blood. These TCRs come from a woman aged 25 to 45 with Graves' hyperthyroidism.

V usage is TRBV6-1 and J usage is TRBJ2-3; D might be TRBD1 (6 bases). V was trimmed by 6 bases and J by 3 bases, leaving 16 bases between them. Germline values: CDR1 MNHNS, CDR2 SASEGT. The CDR3 has 15 amino acids. CDR3 amino acids: CASSSIRGGTDTQYF. The CDR3 DNA reads TGTGCCAGCAGCTCGATCAGGGGTGGTACAGATACGCAGTATTTT.

This clonotype occurred many times. The V and J genes are TRBV20-1 and TRBJ2-5; either TRBD1 or TRBD2 may supply D (5 bases each). The CDR3 runs to 18 residues. Trimming took off 1 base at V and 3 bases at J, with 24 bases between the two ends. Per the germline V gene, CDR1 is DFQATT and CDR2 is SNEGSKA (reference sequence). The CDR3 is CSARGPGRTVIYEETQYF. DNA for the CDR3: TGCAGTGCTAGAGGTCCGGGGCGGACCGTAATTTACGAAGAGACCCAGTACTTC.

This clonotype has ten or more counts. The chain combines TRBV7-2 with TRBJ2-5; 10 nucleotides align to TRBD2. The trim removed 5 bases at V and 0 bases at J, leaving 6 bases unmatched. The V gene's germline CDR1 is SGHTA and CDR2 FQGNSA. CDR3 size: 16 residues. CDR3 sequence reads: CASSIGLAEYQETQYF. CDR3 bases: TGTGCCAGCAGCATAGGACTAGCGGAGTACCAAGAGACCCAGTACTTC.

This clonotype was detected many times. The chain employs TRBV7-6 and TRBJ2-1, with D perhaps matching TRBD1 (5 bases). The V end lost 4 bases, the J end lost 10 bases, and 17 bases lay between the germline ends. In germline, CDR1 is SGHVS, CDR2 FNYEAQ. The CDR3 is made up of 14 amino acids. CDR3 in amino acids: CASSYLLEQGEQFF. The CDR3 nucleotides are TGTGCCAGCAGCTACCTATTAGAGCAGGGAGAGCAGTTCTTC.

V gene TRBV7-2 combines with J gene TRBJ1-2; unclear D gene. Germline lookup yields CDR1 SGHTA and CDR2 FQGNSA. V was pared by 5 bases and J by 8 bases, with 9 bases between. The length of the CDR3 is 11 residues. The CDR3 DNA is TGTGCCAGCAGCCAGGAATGGGGCTACACCTTC. This translates into CASSQEWGYTF.

This clonotype was picked up many times. The rearrangement joins TRBV12-3 or TRBV12-4 to TRBJ1-1; no clear D. This CDR3 is 12 amino acids long. Trimming took 6 bases from V and 4 from J, leaving 9 bases between them. This CDR3 reads CASSPLGTEAFF. The CDR3 nucleotides read TGTGCCAGCAGCCCTTTGGGCACTGAAGCTTTCTTT.

At least ten counts were recorded for this clonotype. This chain uses TRBV2 with TRBJ2-1, with 13 bases aligning to TRBD2. V shed 4 bases, J shed 6 bases, and the junction held 6 bases outside the gene matches. The germline CDR1 and CDR2 sequences are SNHLY and FYNNEI. The length of the CDR3 is 16 residues. As DNA, the CDR3 is TGTGCCAGCAGTGGGACTAGCGGGAGAGGGAGCAATGAGCAGTTCTTC. The encoded protein is CASSGTSGRGSNEQFF.

This clonotype was found many times. The junction and the germline gene differ at one end; a read error may be behind it. CDR3 nucleotide sequence: TGCGCCAGCAGCCCAGGACGAGACACTGAAGCTTTCTTT. Residues: CASSPGRDTEAFF. This chain uses TRBV6-1 with TRBJ1-1; D is unclear. Germline V gene sequence: CDR1 MNHNS, CDR2 SASEGT. CDR3 length: 13 amino acids.

This clonotype was detected many times. The chain employs TRBV11-2 and TRBJ2-7, with 9 bases lining up with TRBD1. Germline values: CDR1 SGHAT, CDR2 FQNNGV. V trimming: 0 bases; J trimming: 0 bases; junction bases outside the gene matches: 6. This CDR3 comprises 17 residues. The CDR3 region is CASSLDLGTGSSYEQYF. The DNA for the CDR3 is TGTGCCAGCAGCTTAGATCTAGGGACAGGGAGCTCCTACGAGCAGTACTTC.

Remarks on this clonotype: At one of its ends the junction is not consistent with the germline gene, which may arise from a read error. The genes are TRBV7-2 and TRBJ2-5; TRBD2 matches 7 bases. The CDR3 totals 15 residues. Per germline, CDR1 SGHTA and CDR2 FQGNSA. In nucleotides, the CDR3 is TGTGCCAGCAGCTTAGTAGGCGGGAGCGGAGAGGCCCAGTACTTC. Amino acids: CASSLVGGSGEAQYF. The variable domain in full, with the rest retrieved from reference TRBV7-2 and TRBJ2-5, is GAGVSQSPSNKVTEKGKDVELRCDPISGHTALYWYRQSLGQGLEFLIYFQGNSAPDKSGLPSDRFSAERTGGSVSTLTIQRTQQEDSAVYLCASSLVGGSGEAQYFGPGTRLLVL.

This clonotype was found a few times. The chain has TRBV18 and TRBJ2-3; 12 positions match TRBD2. CDR1 is KGHSH, CDR2 LQKENI, per germline. Trimming cost V 5 bases and J 3 bases; bases outside gene matches: 9. The CDR3 is made up of 17 amino acids. CDR3 coding DNA: TGTGCCAGCTCAACCGCGACTAGCGGGAGACGAACAGATACGCAGTATTTT. This translates into CASSTATSGRRTDTQYF. The full variable domain, completed using reference TRBV18 and TRBJ2-3, is NAGVMQNPRHLVRRRGQEARLRCSPMKGHSHVYWYRQLPEEGLKFMVYLQKENIIDESGMPKERFSAEFPKEGPSILRIQQVVRGDSAAYFCASSTATSGRRTDTQYFGPGTRLTVL.